This T cell receptor (beta chain) was documented in a study of early T cells in non-severe SARS-CoV-2 infection. Findings and limits, study-wide: A preference for anti-spike CD8 responses marked VDJdb matching, which missed private and CD4 specificities.

In this sample, this clonotype turned up many times. Its cognate antigen is unknown. Unique molecular identifiers were attached to individual cDNA molecules. Via MiXCR, TCRdb re-called the 5' RACE reads, giving one row per CDR3 protein. Of roughly 50,000 distinct CDR3 sequences in the sample, around 8% are singletons; the top ten hold 9.4%. Germline trimming cut 2 bases from V and 2 bases from J; bases unmatched to any gene: 3. This CDR3 contains 15 residues. Germline-derived CDR1 and CDR2 are SGHVS and FQNEAQ. The sequence was obtained from an adult who was a healthcare worker with PCR-confirmed SARS-CoV-2 infection or an uninfected control (not recorded which). The specimen was whole blood. The V gene is TRBV7-8, the J gene TRBJ2-3; TRBD2 agrees at 8 bases. CDR3 loop: CASSLPAGATDTQYF. The CDR3 DNA reads TGTGCCAGCAGCTTACCAGCGGGAGCCACAGATACGCAGTATTTT.